Following are 21 T cell receptor beta chains from one sample sequenced in a study of cytomegalovirus exposure and HLA in healthy donors. Sequencing was performed with immunoSEQ multiplex PCR; in TCRdb, only in-frame clones are kept and a portion is missing. Among 250,000 to 350,000 clones listed, around 90% were seen once. The sample was PBMCs. The receptors shown here come from a man between 25 and 39 years old in good health and CMV-seronegative.

The J gene is TRBJ1-6, the V gene TRBV19, with D hard to call. Germline values: CDR1 LNHDA, CDR2 SQIVND (reference sequence). The V and J ends lost 7 bases and 0 bases respectively, with 4 bases between them. The length of the CDR3 is 13 residues. The CDR3 DNA reads TGTGCCAGTACTCGCTCCTATAATTCACCCCTCCACTTT. Its protein product is CASTRSYNSPLHF.

The count of this clone is one. The genes are TRBV4-3 and TRBJ2-7; the match to TRBD2 covers 7 bases. This CDR3 spans 15 amino acids. CDR1 is LGHNA and CDR2 is YSLEER in the germline V gene. Trimming cost V 0 bases and J 3 bases; bases outside gene matches: 5. The CDR3 nucleotides are TGCGCCAGCAGCCAAGATCGGTGGGGGGGCTACGAGCAGTACTTC. Amino acid sequence: CASSQDRWGGYEQYF.

The chain has TRBV7-6 and TRBJ2-1; 7 bases align to TRBD1. Per germline, CDR1 SGHVS and CDR2 FNYEAQ. The length of the CDR3 is 17 residues. The ends lost 6 bases at V and 1 base at J; junction bases unmatched: 12. The CDR3 DNA reads as TGTGCCAGCAGTGCACAGGGGCTCCTTATATCCTACAATGAGCAGTTCTTC. Amino acids: CASSAQGLLISYNEQFF.

The rearrangement joins TRBV7-9 to TRBJ2-3; 9 bases fit TRBD2. Germline V gene sequence: CDR1 SEHNR, CDR2 FQNEAQ (reference sequence). J was trimmed by 9 bases and V by 5 bases; bases with no gene match: 18. The CDR3 consists of 17 residues. The CDR3 protein is CASSQSGAGGARRTQYF. Written as DNA, the CDR3 is TGTGCCAGCAGCCAATCCGGGGCGGGGGGGGCCCGACGGACGCAGTATTTT.

A note on this clone: Within the sample, other DNA sequences also encode this same CDR3. The rearrangement joins TRBV5-1 to TRBJ2-5, with 7 bases lining up with TRBD2. Per the germline V gene, CDR1 is SGHRS and CDR2 is YFSETQ. The junction had 4 bases not matched to a gene; V was cut back by 4 bases and J by 1 base. The CDR3 contains 14 residues. The CDR3 DNA reads TGCGCCAGCAGCCCCGGACTAGGCCAAGAGACCCAGTACTTC. Its protein is CASSPGLGQETQYF.

The CDR3: CASSFGASGGNEQFF. The CDR3, as DNA: TGTGCCAGCTCTTTCGGGGCTAGTGGAGGGAATGAGCAGTTCTTC. The chain combines TRBV18 with TRBJ2-1, with D possibly being TRBD2 (6 bases). The V end lost 6 bases, the J end lost 7 bases, and 19 bases lay between the germline ends. This CDR3 comprises 15 residues. Germline V lookup: CDR1 KGHSH, CDR2 LQKENI.

The CDR3 region is CASSDYSGLTNTEAFF. The CDR3 nucleotides are TGCGCCAGCAGCGATTACAGCGGACTGACGAACACTGAAGCTTTCTTT. The chain recombines TRBV5-1 with TRBJ1-1; D unresolved. Germline CDR1 reads SGHRS; CDR2 reads YFSETQ. Trimming took 4 bases from V and 1 from J, leaving 17 bases between them. The CDR3 loop spans 16 amino acids.

J is TRBJ2-1 and V is TRBV30, with TRBD1 matching over 7 bases. This CDR3 comprises 12 residues. Germline CDR1 GTSNPN, CDR2 SVGIG (reference sequence). V lost 4 bases, J lost 14 bases, and 11 bases stayed unmatched. CDR3 protein: CAWNGWSDRKFF. CDR3 sequence (DNA): TGTGCCTGGAATGGTTGGTCGGACAGGAAGTTCTTC.

The genes are TRBV6-1 and TRBJ1-1, with 7 bases aligning to TRBD1. Germline assignment: CDR1 MNHNS and CDR2 SASEGT. The CDR3 runs to 13 residues. The trim removed 7 bases at V and 3 bases at J, leaving 5 bases unmatched. The CDR3 is CASKVQGHTEAFF. The CDR3 DNA sequence: TGTGCCAGCAAGGTACAGGGGCACACTGAAGCTTTCTTT.

V is TRBV4-1 and J is TRBJ2-7; TRBD2 agrees at 9 bases. V shed 5 bases and J 0 bases; nucleotides not matched to a gene: 14. The germline CDR1 and CDR2 sequences are MGHRA and YSYEKL. This CDR3 has 18 residues. CDR3 coding DNA: TGCGCCAGCAGCGGCGGGGAAGCGGGGGGACCCCTCTCCTACGAGCAGTACTTC. Protein: CASSGGEAGGPLSYEQYF.

In this sample, this clone turned up once. V usage is TRBV4-2 and J usage is TRBJ2-7; 10 positions match TRBD1. The junction had 5 bases not matched to a gene; V was cut back by 4 bases and J by 5 bases. Germline values: CDR1 LGHNA, CDR2 YNFKEQ. The CDR3 runs 14 residues. Written as DNA, the CDR3 is TGTGCCAGCAGCCGGGACAGGGGCGGGAACGAGCAGTACTTC. Translating gives CASSRDRGGNEQYF.

The chain employs TRBV14 and TRBJ1-2; 7 bases fit TRBD1. The CDR3 loop spans 16 amino acids. CDR1 SGHDN and CDR2 FVKESK come from the germline V gene. Trimming cost V 2 bases and J 3 bases; bases outside gene matches: 9. For the CDR3, the DNA is TGTGCCAGCAGCCAACTGCTCGACAGGGTTGACTATGGCTACACCTTC. Amino acids: CASSQLLDRVDYGYTF.

The gene calls are TRBV5-4 and TRBJ2-5; perhaps TRBD1 as D (6 bases). The V gene's germline CDR1 is SGHNT and CDR2 YYREEE (reference sequence). V lost 4 bases and J lost 5, with 27 bases in between. The CDR3 consists of 18 residues. In DNA form, the CDR3 reads TGTGCCAGCAGCCCCGGACAGCTTCTCCCACAATTCGAGGAGACCCAGTACTTC. Translated: CASSPGQLLPQFEETQYF.

V and J are TRBV28 and TRBJ1-5, with D tentatively TRBD1 (6 bases). The CDR3 has 14 residues. Germline CDR1 is MDHEN and CDR2 is SYDVKM. Between the trimmed V and J ends, which lost 6 bases and 6 bases, there was a span of 15 bases. CDR3 in DNA: TGTGCCAGCAGACTAGGGGGTTGGGGTCAGCCCCAGCATTTT. Amino acid sequence: CASRLGGWGQPQHF.

V and J are TRBV7-2 and TRBJ1-3, with 8 positions matching TRBD1. The germline gives CDR1 SGHTA, CDR2 FQGNSA. This CDR3 is 16 amino acids long. J was trimmed by 4 bases and V by 3 bases; bases with no gene match: 8. The chain's CDR3 is CASSFPTGVKGNTIYF. In DNA form, the CDR3 reads TGTGCCAGCAGCTTTCCGACAGGGGTTAAAGGAAACACCATATATTTT.

This clone was detected once. The J gene is TRBJ1-4, the V gene TRBV7-9; D is unresolved. With 5 bases removed from V and 8 bases from J, the gap between germline ends came to 18 bases. The CDR3 is 15 residues long. Germline V CDR1 and CDR2: SEHNR, FQNEAQ (reference sequence). The CDR3 DNA sequence: TGTGCCAGCAGCCCCCATTATATATCGGGGGAAAAACTGTTTTTT. This encodes CASSPHYISGEKLFF.

This chain connects TRBV25-1 to TRBJ1-1; D perhaps matches TRBD1 (5 bases). The CDR3 totals 13 residues. V lost 5 bases to trimming and J lost 5 bases, with 12 bases between them. CDR1 and CDR2 from the germline V gene are MGHDK and SYGVNS. The CDR3 bases are TGTGCCAGCAGTCGGGGGGGAGGGACTGAAGCTTTCTTT. It encodes CASSRGGGTEAFF.

The chain has TRBV5-1 and TRBJ2-3; TRBD2 matches 8 bases. The CDR3 totals 15 residues. The V gene's germline CDR1 is SGHRS and CDR2 YFSETQ. With 4 bases clipped from V and 4 bases from J, the junction kept 8 bases outside the gene matches. CDR3 in amino acids: CASSTGLVQADTQYF. The DNA of the CDR3 is TGCGCCAGCAGCACGGGACTAGTTCAGGCAGATACGCAGTATTTT. Combining the CDR3 with reference TRBV5-1 and TRBJ2-3 gives the whole variable domain KAGVTQTPRYLIKTRGQQVTLSCSPISGHRSVSWYQQTPGQGLQFLFEYFSETQRNKGNFPGRFSGRQFSNSRSEMNVSTLELGDSALYLCASSTGLVQADTQYFGPGTRLTVL.

This sequence joins TRBV6-5 and TRBJ1-1; the D is unclear. V was cut by 5 bases and J by 1 base, with 17 bases left in between. The CDR3 consists of 16 residues. Germline assignment: CDR1 MNHEY and CDR2 SVGAGI. The CDR3 loop is CASSHYRPGQNTEAFF. The CDR3 DNA reads TGTGCCAGCAGTCACTACCGACCGGGTCAGAACACTGAAGCTTTCTTT.

The rearrangement joins TRBV10-2 to TRBJ1-5, with D possibly being TRBD1 (6 bases). This CDR3 has 18 amino acids. Looked up from germline, CDR1 is WSHSY and CDR2 is SAAADI. V dropped 8 bases and J dropped 2 bases, with 25 bases sitting between them. The CDR3 DNA is TGCGCCAGCTCCAGGGCAGGGGCATCGGTAGGCGGCAATCAGCCCCAGCATTTT. This gives the protein CASSRAGASVGGNQPQHF.

This sequence joins TRBV7-9 and TRBJ1-2; D is undetermined. Trimming left V 3 bases short and J 2 bases short, with 16 bases between. The germline CDR1 and CDR2 sequences are SEHNR and FQNEAQ (reference sequence). This CDR3 is 16 amino acids long. The CDR3 reads CASSFTGAMANYGYTF. In DNA, the CDR3 is TGTGCCAGCAGCTTCACCGGAGCGATGGCGAACTATGGCTACACCTTC. Using reference TRBV7-9 and TRBJ1-2 for the parts outside the CDR3, the full variable domain is DTGVSQNPRHKITKRGQNVTFRCDPISEHNRLYWYRQTLGQGPEFLTYFQNEAQLEKSRLLSDRFSAERPKGSFSTLEIQRTEQGDSAMYLCASSFTGAMANYGYTFGSGTRLTVV.